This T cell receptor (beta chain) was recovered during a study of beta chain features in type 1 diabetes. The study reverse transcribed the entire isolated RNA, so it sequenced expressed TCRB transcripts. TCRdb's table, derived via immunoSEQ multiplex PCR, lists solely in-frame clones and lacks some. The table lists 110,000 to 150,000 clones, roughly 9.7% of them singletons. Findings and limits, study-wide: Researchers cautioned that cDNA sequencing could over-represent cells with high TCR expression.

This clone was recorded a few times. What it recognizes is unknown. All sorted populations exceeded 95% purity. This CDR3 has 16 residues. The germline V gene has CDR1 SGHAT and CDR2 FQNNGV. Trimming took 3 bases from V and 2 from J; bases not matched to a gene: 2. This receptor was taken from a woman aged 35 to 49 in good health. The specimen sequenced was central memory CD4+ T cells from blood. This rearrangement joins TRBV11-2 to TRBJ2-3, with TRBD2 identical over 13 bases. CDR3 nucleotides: TGTGCCAGCAGCTTGGGACTAGCGGGGCTCACAGATACGCAGTATTTT. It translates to CASSLGLAGLTDTQYF. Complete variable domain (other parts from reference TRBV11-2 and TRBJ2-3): EAGVAQSPRYKIIEKRQSVAFWCNPISGHATLYWYQQILGQGPKLLIQFQNNGVVDDSQLPKDRFSAERLKGVDSTLKIQPAKLEDSAVYLCASSLGLAGLTDTQYFGPGTRLTVL.